Listed below are T cell receptor beta chains from one sample, sequenced in a study of shared clonotypes between healthy human individuals. Using immunoSEQ multiplex PCR, the repertoire was profiled, and TCRdb retains in-frame clones only, with some absent. Among about a million clones listed, approximately 77% were seen once. The specimen sequenced was memory CD4+ T cells from PBMCs. These receptors all stem from a man aged 18 to 35 in good health. Some clones in this sample may be carry-over from other donors' samples. Both conserved end residues are part of each CDR3. D genes are given only for firm matches. Size values are once, few and many counts, or a class for expanded clones, and some rows have none.

cdr3_aa	cdr3_nt	v_call	j_call	d_call	clone_size
CASSTPGNYGYTF	TGTGCCAGTAGTACCCCGGGCAACTATGGCTACACCTTC	TRBV19	TRBJ1-2	-	-
CASSLALSLAGVNEQFF	TGTGCCAGCAGCTTAGCGCTTAGCCTAGCGGGAGTTAATGAGCAGTTCTTC	TRBV7-9	TRBJ2-1	TRBD2	-
CASSLEGRRVGNSPLHF	TGTGCCAGCAGCTTGGAGGGCAGGCGAGTGGGTAATTCACCCCTCCACTTT	TRBV5-6	TRBJ1-6	-	few
CSVGTAIHSSYNEQFF	TGCAGCGTTGGGACAGCCATTCACAGCTCCTACAATGAGCAGTTCTTC	TRBV29-1	TRBJ2-1	-	-
CASSWRGNYGYTF	TGTGCCAGCAGTTGGCGGGGTAACTATGGCTACACCTTC	TRBV27	TRBJ1-2	-	-
CASSSPRLETYQETQYF	TGTGCCAGCAGCTCTCCCCGACTAGAGACGTACCAAGAGACCCAGTACTTC	TRBV7-9	TRBJ2-5	-	-
CASSPEPSGGNQPQHF	TGCGCCAGCAGCCCGGAACCCTCAGGGGGCAATCAGCCCCAGCATTTT	TRBV5-1	TRBJ1-5	-	-
CSAARNEQFF	TGCAGTGCTGCCAGAAATGAGCAGTTCTTC	TRBV20-1	TRBJ2-1	-	once
CASSSGGSGTYTDTQYF	TGCGCCAGCAGCTCGGGCGGGAGCGGGACCTACACAGATACGCAGTATTTT	TRBV5-1	TRBJ2-3	TRBD2	few
CASSGLQIYEQYF	TGTGCCAGCAGTGGTTTACAGATCTACGAGCAGTACTTC	TRBV2	TRBJ2-7	-	-
CASSLGTGKNEKLFF	TGTGCCAGTAGCCTCGGGACAGGGAAGAATGAAAAACTGTTTTTT	TRBV19	TRBJ1-4	TRBD1	-
CASSQRPHSGNTIYF	TGTGCCAGCAGCCAGAGGCCCCACTCTGGAAACACCATATATTTT	TRBV6-5	TRBJ1-3	-	few
CSAEQGTGANVLTF	TGCAGCGCAGAACAGGGTACAGGGGCCAACGTCCTGACTTTC	TRBV29-1	TRBJ2-6	-	few
CASSFEYRTDGELFF	TGTGCCAGCAGCTTCGAATACAGGACGGACGGGGAGCTGTTTTTT	TRBV11-2	TRBJ2-2	-	-
CASSPGPMNTEAFF	TGTGCCAGCAGCCCTGGACCGATGAACACTGAAGCTTTCTTT	TRBV7-2	TRBJ1-1	-	-
CASDRTDSGANVLTF	TGCGCCAGCGATAGAACAGACTCTGGGGCCAACGTCCTGACTTTC	TRBV5-1	TRBJ2-6	-	-
CASSSQLYLTGELFF	TGCGCCAGCAGCTCTCAGCTATACCTGACCGGGGAGCTGTTTTTT	TRBV4-1	TRBJ2-2	-	-
CAWSVRGSGDYGYTF	TGTGCCTGGAGTGTACGCGGCTCGGGAGACTATGGCTACACCTTC	TRBV30	TRBJ1-2	-	few
CASTDRGAEGYGYTF	TGTGCCAGCACAGATCGGGGGGCTGAGGGCTATGGCTACACCTTC	TRBV6-1	TRBJ1-2	-	-
CASAAGGTSSYEQYF	TGTGCCAGCGCCGCGGGAGGGACAAGCTCCTACGAGCAGTACTTC	TRBV28	TRBJ2-7	TRBD2	once
CASSRELWDGYTF	TGTGCCAGCAGTCGGGAGCTTTGGGATGGCTACACCTTC	TRBV28	TRBJ1-2	-	-
CSARTGRGGANVLTF	TGCAGCGCCAGGACAGGGAGAGGTGGGGCCAACGTCCTGACTTTC	TRBV29-1	TRBJ2-6	TRBD1	few
CAISEQGTYEQYF	TGTGCCATCAGTGAACAGGGAACCTACGAGCAGTACTTC	TRBV10-3	TRBJ2-7	-	-
CATSRDGTGYNEQFF	TGTGCCACCAGCAGAGATGGGACAGGGTACAATGAGCAGTTCTTC	TRBV15	TRBJ2-1	TRBD1	-
CASSRSGRRTDTQYF	TGTGCCAGCAGCCGTAGCGGAAGAAGAACAGATACGCAGTATTTT	TRBV7-2	TRBJ2-3	-	-
CASSKGTSRPIATEAFF	TGCGCCAGCAGCAAGGGGACGAGCAGGCCGATCGCCACTGAAGCTTTCTTT	TRBV5-1	TRBJ1-1	-	-
CASRGLQLTDTQYF	TGTGCCAGCAGGGGACTCCAACTCACAGATACGCAGTATTTT	TRBV7-9	TRBJ2-3	-	once
CASSTLAGGAYNEQFF	TGTGCCAGCAGTACCTTAGCGGGAGGGGCCTACAATGAGCAGTTCTTC	TRBV28	TRBJ2-1	TRBD2	-
CAWSPRETQYF	TGTGCCTGGAGCCCAAGGGAGACCCAGTACTTC	TRBV30	TRBJ2-5	-	-
CASSFSGKETQYF	TGTGCCAGCAGCTTTTCAGGGAAAGAGACCCAGTACTTC	TRBV7-9	TRBJ2-5	-	-
CASELAGSRGEQFF	TGCGCCAGCGAACTAGCGGGATCCCGAGGGGAGCAGTTCTTC	TRBV5-1	TRBJ2-1	TRBD2	-
CASRSGQAWDTEAFF	TGTGCCAGCAGATCCGGACAGGCTTGGGACACTGAAGCTTTCTTT	TRBV6-6	TRBJ1-1	TRBD1	-
CASSLRQGRRTDTQYF	TGCGCCAGCAGCCTCCGACAGGGGAGGAGAACAGATACGCAGTATTTT	TRBV5-1	TRBJ2-3	TRBD1	-
CASSPPDRMNTEAFF	TGTGCCAGCAGCCCCCCGGACAGGATGAACACTGAAGCTTTCTTT	TRBV11-3	TRBJ1-1	TRBD1	-
CASSPRRLETQYF	TGTGCCAGCAGCCCGCGGAGGTTAGAGACCCAGTACTTC	TRBV27	TRBJ2-5	-	-
CASSFPGTGVTGNTIYF	TGTGCCAGCAGCTTTCCCGGCACAGGGGTAACTGGAAACACCATATATTTT	TRBV5-8	TRBJ1-3	TRBD1	-
CASSAERPTDTQYF	TGCGCCAGCAGCGCCGAGAGGCCCACAGATACGCAGTATTTT	TRBV5-1	TRBJ2-3	-	-
CASSTRTGGGEKLFF	TGTGCCAGCAGCACCCGGACAGGGGGAGGTGAAAAACTGTTTTTT	TRBV5-6	TRBJ1-4	TRBD1	-
CASSYPPRAALNTEAFF	TGTGCCAGCAGCTATCCTCCGCGGGCAGCACTGAACACTGAAGCTTTCTTT	TRBV7-9	TRBJ1-1	-	-
CASRRDTDTQYF	TGTGCCAGCAGAAGGGACACAGATACGCAGTATTTT	TRBV9	TRBJ2-3	-	-
CSVESGHEQFF	TGCAGCGTTGAATCAGGCCATGAGCAGTTCTTC	TRBV29-1	TRBJ2-1	-	-
CASSSSSGLTYEQYF	TGTGCCAGCAGCTCGTCTAGCGGACTAACCTACGAGCAGTACTTC	TRBV7-2	TRBJ2-7	TRBD2	-
CASSDPRQGNTEAFF	TGCGCCAGCAGTGATCCTAGACAGGGGAACACTGAAGCTTTCTTT	TRBV10-2	TRBJ1-1	TRBD1	few
CASSLQKGTSGRTSKNIQYF	TGTGCCAGCAGTTTACAGAAAGGGACTAGCGGGAGGACTAGCAAAAACATTCAGTACTTC	TRBV28	TRBJ2-4	TRBD2	-
CASSLSDGGRGANVLTF	TGTGCCAGCAGTTTATCGGACGGGGGGAGAGGGGCCAACGTCCTGACTTTC	TRBV27	TRBJ2-6	TRBD2	-
CATSRDRGVDGNTIYF	TGTGCCACCAGCAGAGATCGGGGGGTTGATGGAAACACCATATATTTT	TRBV15	TRBJ1-3	-	few